The sequence of this TCR beta chain was determined in a study of blood T cell repertoires in COVID-19. Across the whole study: Some COVID-19 samples were acute and others convalescent; all came from the United States, Italy and Spain.

This CDR3 comprises 12 residues. Trimming shortened V by 5 bases and J by 8 bases, and 12 bases separated the two germline ends. CDR1 and CDR2 (germline): SEHNR, FQNEAQ (reference sequence). TCRdb's copy holds only in-frame clones and misses some; the assay was immunoSEQ multiplex PCR. The table has under 250,000 clones, 75% to 90% seen once. On this clone: The same CDR3 also results from other DNA sequences found in this sample.

The genes are TRBV7-9 and TRBJ1-1; D may be TRBD1 (6 bases). Sequencing was done on a sample of PBMCs or T cells enriched from blood (not recorded which). This TCR was recovered from a woman under 30 in a cohort exposed to, infected with or recovered from COVID-19 (not recorded which). Here the CDR3 reads CASSPGGTEAFF. The CDR3 DNA is TGTGCCAGCAGCCCGGGTGGGACAGAAGCTTTCTTT.